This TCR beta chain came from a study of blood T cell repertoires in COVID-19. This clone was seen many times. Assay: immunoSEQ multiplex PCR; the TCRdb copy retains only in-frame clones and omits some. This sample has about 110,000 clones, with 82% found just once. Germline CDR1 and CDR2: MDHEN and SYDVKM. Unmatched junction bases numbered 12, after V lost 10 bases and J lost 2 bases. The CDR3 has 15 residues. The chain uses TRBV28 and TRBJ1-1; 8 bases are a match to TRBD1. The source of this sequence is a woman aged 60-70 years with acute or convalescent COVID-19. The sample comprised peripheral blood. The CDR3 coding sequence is TGTGCCACTAGGACAGGGCAAATGGGAAACACTGAAGCTTTCTTT. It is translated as CATRTGQMGNTEAFF.